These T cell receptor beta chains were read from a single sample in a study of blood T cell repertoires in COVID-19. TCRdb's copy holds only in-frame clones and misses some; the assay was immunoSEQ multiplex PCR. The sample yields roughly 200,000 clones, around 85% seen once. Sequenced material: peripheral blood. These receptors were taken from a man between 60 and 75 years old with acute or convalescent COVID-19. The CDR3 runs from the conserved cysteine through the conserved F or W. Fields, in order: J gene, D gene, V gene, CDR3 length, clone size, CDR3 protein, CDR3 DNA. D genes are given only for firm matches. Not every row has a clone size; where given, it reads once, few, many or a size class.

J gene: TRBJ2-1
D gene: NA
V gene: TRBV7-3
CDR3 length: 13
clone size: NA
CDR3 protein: CASSLMYGGGSFF
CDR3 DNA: TGTGCCAGCAGCTTAATGTATGGGGGCGGGTCGTTCTTC

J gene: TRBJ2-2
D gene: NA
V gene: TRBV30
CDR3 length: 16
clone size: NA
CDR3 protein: CACPPPWSGNTGELFF
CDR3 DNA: TGTGCCTGTCCCCCCCCCTGGAGCGGCAACACCGGGGAGCTGTTTTTT

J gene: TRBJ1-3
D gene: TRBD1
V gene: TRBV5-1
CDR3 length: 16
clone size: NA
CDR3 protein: CASTTGTDYSGNTIYF
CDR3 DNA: TGCGCCAGTACCACCGGGACAGACTACTCTGGAAACACCATATATTTT

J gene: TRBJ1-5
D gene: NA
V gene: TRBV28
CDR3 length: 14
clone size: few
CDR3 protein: CASTKAGSNQPQHF
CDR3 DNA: TGTGCCAGCACCAAGGCAGGGAGCAATCAGCCCCAGCATTTT

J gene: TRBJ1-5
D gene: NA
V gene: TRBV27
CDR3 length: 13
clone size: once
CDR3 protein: CASSLYSAQPQHF
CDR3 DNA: TGTGCCAGCAGTTTGTACAGTGCTCAGCCCCAGCATTTT

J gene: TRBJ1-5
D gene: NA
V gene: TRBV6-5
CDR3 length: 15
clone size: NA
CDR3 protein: CASSYRGSLGEPQHF
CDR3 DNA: TGTGCCAGCAGCTATCGAGGATCCTTAGGTGAGCCCCAGCATTTT

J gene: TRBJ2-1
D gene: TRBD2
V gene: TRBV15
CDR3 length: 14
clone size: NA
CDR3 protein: CATSRESSGRRPFF
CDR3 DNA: TGTGCCACCAGCAGAGAATCTAGCGGGCGCCGCCCGTTCTTC

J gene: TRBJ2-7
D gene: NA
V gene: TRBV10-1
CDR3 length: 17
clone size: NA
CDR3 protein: CASSGATPRPRSYEQYF
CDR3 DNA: TGCGCCAGCAGTGGGGCAACTCCTCGGCCCCGCTCCTACGAGCAGTACTTC

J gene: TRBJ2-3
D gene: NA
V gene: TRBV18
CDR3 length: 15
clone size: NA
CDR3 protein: CASSPPSSSTDTQYF
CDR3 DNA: TGTGCCAGCTCACCTCCGTCCTCTAGCACAGATACGCAGTATTTT

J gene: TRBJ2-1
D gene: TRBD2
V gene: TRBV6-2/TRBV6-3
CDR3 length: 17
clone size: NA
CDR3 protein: CASSYVEAAGLYNEQFF
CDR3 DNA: TGTGCCAGCAGTTACGTTGAGGCAGCGGGACTTTACAATGAGCAGTTCTTC

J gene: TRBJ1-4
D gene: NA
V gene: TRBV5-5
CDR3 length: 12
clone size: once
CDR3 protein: CASSLTQGTLFF
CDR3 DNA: TGTGCCAGCAGTCTCACGCAGGGCACACTGTTTTTT

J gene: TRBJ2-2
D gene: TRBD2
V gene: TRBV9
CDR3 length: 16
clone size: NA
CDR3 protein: CASSAREGGNTGELFF
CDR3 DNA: TGTGCCAGCAGCGCTCGGGAGGGCGGCAACACCGGGGAGCTGTTTTTT

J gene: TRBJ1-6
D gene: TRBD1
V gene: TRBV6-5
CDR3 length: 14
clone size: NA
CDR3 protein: CASSSTGANSPLHF
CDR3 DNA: TGTGCCAGCAGTTCGACAGGGGCTAATTCACCCCTCCACTTT

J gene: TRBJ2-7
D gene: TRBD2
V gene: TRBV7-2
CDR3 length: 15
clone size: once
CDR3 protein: CASSQRPAGVYEQYF
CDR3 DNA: TGTGCCAGCAGCCAAAGGCCAGCGGGAGTCTACGAGCAGTACTTC

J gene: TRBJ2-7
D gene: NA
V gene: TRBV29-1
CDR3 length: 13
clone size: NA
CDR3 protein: CSVAWQATYEQYF
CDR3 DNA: TGCAGCGTTGCGTGGCAGGCCACCTACGAGCAGTACTTC

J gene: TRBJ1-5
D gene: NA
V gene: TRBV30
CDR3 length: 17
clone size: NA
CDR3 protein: CAWSVNPKGNSNQPQHF
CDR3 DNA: TGTGCCTGGAGTGTAAACCCCAAGGGGAATAGCAATCAGCCCCAGCATTTT

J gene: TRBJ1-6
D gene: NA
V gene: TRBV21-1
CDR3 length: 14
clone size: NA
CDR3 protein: CASSPGTDNSPLHF
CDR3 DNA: TGTGCCAGCAGTCCCGGGACAGATAATTCACCCCTCCACTTT

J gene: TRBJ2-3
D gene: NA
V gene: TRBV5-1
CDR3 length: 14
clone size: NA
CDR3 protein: CASSLNIPTDTQYF
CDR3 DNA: TGCGCCAGCAGCTTGAATATCCCGACAGATACGCAGTATTTT

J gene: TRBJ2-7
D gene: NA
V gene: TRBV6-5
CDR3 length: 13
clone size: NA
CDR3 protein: CASSSGWSYEQYF
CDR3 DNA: TGTGCCAGCAGTTCGGGGTGGAGCTACGAGCAGTACTTC

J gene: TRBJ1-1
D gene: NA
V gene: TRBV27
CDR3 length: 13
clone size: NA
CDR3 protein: CASSSGVNTEAFF
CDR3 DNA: TGTGCCAGCAGTTCCGGGGTCAACACTGAAGCTTTCTTT

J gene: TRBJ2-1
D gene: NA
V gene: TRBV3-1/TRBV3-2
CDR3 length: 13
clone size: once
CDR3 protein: CASSQEWAGKQFF
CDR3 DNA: TGTGCCAGCAGCCAAGAATGGGCCGGGAAGCAGTTCTTC

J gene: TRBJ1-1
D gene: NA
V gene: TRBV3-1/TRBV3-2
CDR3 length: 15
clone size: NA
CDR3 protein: CASSQDGGSNTEAFF
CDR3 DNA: TGTGCCAGCAGCCAAGATGGGGGGTCGAACACTGAAGCTTTCTTT

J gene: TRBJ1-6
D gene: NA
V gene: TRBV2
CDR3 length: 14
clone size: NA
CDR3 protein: CASSDSSINSPLHF
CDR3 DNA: TGTGCCAGCAGTGATTCATCCATTAATTCACCCCTCCACTTT

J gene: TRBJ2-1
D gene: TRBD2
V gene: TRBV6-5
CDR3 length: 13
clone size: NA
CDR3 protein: CASGSTSFTEQFF
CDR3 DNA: TGTGCCAGCGGATCGACTAGCTTCACTGAGCAGTTCTTC

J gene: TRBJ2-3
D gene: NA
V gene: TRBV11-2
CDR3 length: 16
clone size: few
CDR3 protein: CASSSPTTAGTDTQYF
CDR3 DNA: TGTGCCAGCAGCTCCCCAACGACAGCCGGCACAGATACGCAGTATTTT

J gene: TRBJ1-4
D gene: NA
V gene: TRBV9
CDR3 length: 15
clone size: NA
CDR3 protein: CASSARGGANEKLFF
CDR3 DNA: TGTGCCAGCAGCGCCCGGGGGGGGGCGAATGAAAAACTGTTTTTT

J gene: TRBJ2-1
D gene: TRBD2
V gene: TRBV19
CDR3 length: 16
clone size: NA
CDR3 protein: CASSRASGVLRDEQFF
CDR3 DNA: TGTGCCAGTAGTAGGGCTAGCGGGGTCCTTCGGGATGAGCAGTTCTTC

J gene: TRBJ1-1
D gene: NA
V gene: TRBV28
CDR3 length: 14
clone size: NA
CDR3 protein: CASSLGGGRTEAFF
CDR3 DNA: TGTGCCAGCAGTCTTGGGGGGGGGCGGACTGAAGCTTTCTTT

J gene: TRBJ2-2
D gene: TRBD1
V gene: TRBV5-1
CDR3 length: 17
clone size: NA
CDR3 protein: CASSPLSTGGSTGELFF
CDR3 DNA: TGCGCCAGCAGCCCACTTTCGACAGGGGGTAGCACCGGGGAGCTGTTTTTT

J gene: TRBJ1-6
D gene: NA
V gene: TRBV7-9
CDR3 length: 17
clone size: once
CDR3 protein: CASSRTTGTRNNSPLHF
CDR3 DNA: TGTGCCAGCAGCCGTACTACCGGGACAAGGAATAATTCACCCCTCCACTTT

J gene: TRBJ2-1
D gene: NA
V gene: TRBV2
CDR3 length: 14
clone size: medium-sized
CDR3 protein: CASSELGAYNEQFF
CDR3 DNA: TGTGCCAGCAGTGAACTAGGAGCCTACAATGAGCAGTTCTTC

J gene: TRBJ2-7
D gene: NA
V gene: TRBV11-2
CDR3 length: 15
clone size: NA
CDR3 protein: CASSLDPGSSYEQYF
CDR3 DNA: TGTGCCAGCAGCTTAGATCCGGGGAGCTCCTACGAGCAGTACTTC

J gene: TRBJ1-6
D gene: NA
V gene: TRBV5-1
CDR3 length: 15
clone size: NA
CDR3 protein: CASSRGGRALSPLHF
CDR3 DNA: TGCGCCAGCAGCCGTGGTGGCAGGGCGTTATCACCCCTCCACTTT

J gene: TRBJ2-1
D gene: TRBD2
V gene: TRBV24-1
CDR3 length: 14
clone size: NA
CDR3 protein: CATSDPGLANEQFF
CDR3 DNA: TGTGCCACCAGTGATCCGGGACTAGCCAATGAGCAGTTCTTC

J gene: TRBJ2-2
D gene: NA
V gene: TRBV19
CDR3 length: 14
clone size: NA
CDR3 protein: CASSINGNTGELFF
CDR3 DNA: TGTGCCAGTAGTATCAACGGGAACACCGGGGAGCTGTTTTTT

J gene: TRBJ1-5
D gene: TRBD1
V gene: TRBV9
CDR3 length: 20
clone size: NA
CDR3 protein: CASSALGEGTDRESNQPQHF
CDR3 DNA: TGTGCCAGCAGCGCCCTGGGGGAGGGTACGGACAGGGAAAGCAATCAGCCCCAGCATTTT

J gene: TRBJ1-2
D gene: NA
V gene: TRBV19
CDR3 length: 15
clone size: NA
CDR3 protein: CASSQPGPGEDGYTF
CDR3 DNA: TGTGCCAGTAGTCAACCGGGACCGGGAGAGGATGGCTACACCTTC

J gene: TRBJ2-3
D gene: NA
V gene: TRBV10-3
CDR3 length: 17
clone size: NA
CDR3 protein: CAISEYSGAEYTDTQYF
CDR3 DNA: TGTGCCATCAGTGAATATTCAGGCGCAGAATACACAGATACGCAGTATTTT

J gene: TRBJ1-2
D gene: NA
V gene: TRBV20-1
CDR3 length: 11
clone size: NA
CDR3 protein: CSARAGYGYTF
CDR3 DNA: TGCAGTGCCCGTGCGGGCTATGGCTACACCTTC

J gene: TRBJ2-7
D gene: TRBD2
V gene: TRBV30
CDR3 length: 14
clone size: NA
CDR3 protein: CAWRTTSTPYEQYF
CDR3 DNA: TGTGCCTGGAGGACGACTAGCACTCCCTACGAGCAGTACTTC

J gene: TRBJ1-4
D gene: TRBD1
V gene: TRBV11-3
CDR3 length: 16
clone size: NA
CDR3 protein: CASSLDLVTGDEKLFF
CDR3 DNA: TGTGCCAGCAGCTTAGATCTGGTGACAGGGGATGAAAAACTGTTTTTT

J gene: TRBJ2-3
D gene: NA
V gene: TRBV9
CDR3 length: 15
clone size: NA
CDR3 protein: CASSVGVRDSDTQYF
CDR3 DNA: TGTGCCAGCAGCGTAGGGGTCAGGGATTCAGATACGCAGTATTTT

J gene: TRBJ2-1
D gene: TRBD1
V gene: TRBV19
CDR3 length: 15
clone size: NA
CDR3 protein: CASSLDRGPLNEQFF
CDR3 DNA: TGTGCCAGTAGTCTGGACAGGGGGCCTTTGAATGAGCAGTTCTTC

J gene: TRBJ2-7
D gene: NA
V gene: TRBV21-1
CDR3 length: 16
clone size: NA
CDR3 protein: CASSKGGAGGTYEQYF
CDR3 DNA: TGTGCCAGCAGCAAAGGGGGGGCGGGAGGAACCTACGAGCAGTACTTC

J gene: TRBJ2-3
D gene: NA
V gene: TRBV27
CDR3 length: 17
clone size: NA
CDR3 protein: CASSRHRVGVGTDTQYF
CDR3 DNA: TGTGCCAGCAGCCGCCACAGGGTTGGTGTTGGGACAGATACGCAGTATTTT

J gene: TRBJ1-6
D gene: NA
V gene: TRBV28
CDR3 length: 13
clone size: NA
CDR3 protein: CASATGPDSPLHF
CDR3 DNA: TGTGCCAGCGCTACAGGGCCGGATTCACCCCTCCACTTT

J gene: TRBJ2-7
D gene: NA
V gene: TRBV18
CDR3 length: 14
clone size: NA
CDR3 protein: CASSPQGTPYEQYF
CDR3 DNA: TGTGCCAGCTCACCTCAGGGGACCCCCTACGAGCAGTACTTC

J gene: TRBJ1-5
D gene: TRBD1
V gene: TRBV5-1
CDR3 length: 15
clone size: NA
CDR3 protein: CASSWGQGVNQPQHF
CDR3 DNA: TGCGCCAGCAGCTGGGGACAGGGAGTCAATCAGCCCCAGCATTTT

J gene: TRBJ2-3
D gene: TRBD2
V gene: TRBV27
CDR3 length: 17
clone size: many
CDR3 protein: CASSPRLAGAGTDTQYF
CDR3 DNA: TGTGCCAGCAGTCCACGACTAGCGGGGGCGGGCACAGATACGCAGTATTTT

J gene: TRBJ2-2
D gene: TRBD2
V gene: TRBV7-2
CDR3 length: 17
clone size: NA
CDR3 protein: CASSPKGTSGNTGELFF
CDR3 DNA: TGTGCCAGCAGCCCCAAGGGGACTAGCGGTAACACCGGGGAGCTGTTTTTT

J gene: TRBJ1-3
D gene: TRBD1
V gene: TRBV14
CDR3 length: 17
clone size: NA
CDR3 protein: CASSKGTGRRTGNTIYF
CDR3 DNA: TGTGCCAGCAGCAAAGGGACAGGCAGGCGAACTGGAAACACCATATATTTT

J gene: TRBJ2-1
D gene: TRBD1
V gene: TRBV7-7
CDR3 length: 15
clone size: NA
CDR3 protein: CASSLDRGGYNEQFF
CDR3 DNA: TGTGCTAGCAGCCTCGACAGGGGCGGTTACAATGAGCAGTTCTTC

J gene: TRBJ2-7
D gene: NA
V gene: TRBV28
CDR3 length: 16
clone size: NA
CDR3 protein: CASSLASGDSLYEQYF
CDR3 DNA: TGTGCCAGCAGTTTGGCGTCAGGGGATTCCCTCTACGAGCAGTACTTC

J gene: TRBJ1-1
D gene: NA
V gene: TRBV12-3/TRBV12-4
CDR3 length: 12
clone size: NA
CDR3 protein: CASSPRDTEAFF
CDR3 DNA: TGTGCCAGCAGCCCTCGGGACACTGAAGCTTTCTTT

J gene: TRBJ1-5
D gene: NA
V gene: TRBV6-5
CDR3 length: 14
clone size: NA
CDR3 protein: CASSYADTNQPQHF
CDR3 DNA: TGTGCCAGCAGTTACGCGGACACCAATCAGCCCCAGCATTTT

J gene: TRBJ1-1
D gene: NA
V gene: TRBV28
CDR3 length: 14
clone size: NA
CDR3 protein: CASSSRQRNTEAFF
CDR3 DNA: TGTGCCAGCAGTTCCAGACAAAGGAACACTGAAGCTTTCTTT